The sequence of this T cell receptor beta chain was determined in a study of blood T cell repertoires in COVID-19. Study background: Both acute and convalescent COVID-19 samples were obtained from the United States, Italy and Spain.

Per the study methods: Quantification of nucleated cells was approximated via reference gene primer amplification. The table came from immunoSEQ multiplex PCR; TCRdb's copy has only in-frame clones and leaves some out. V and J calls and clone size are those listed in that table; D and trimming were worked out from the DNA. The table records 200,000 to 300,000 clones, around four fifths of them present only once. After removal of 2 bases from V and 5 bases from J, the junction contained 7 bases not matched to a gene. The CDR3 runs 15 residues. Germline V gene data show CDR1 as LGHDT and CDR2 as YNNKEL (reference sequence).

This rearrangement joins TRBV3-1 (or the pseudogene TRBV3-2) to TRBJ2-3; 7 nucleotides match TRBD2. The TCR was taken from a woman aged 55-75 years with active or convalescent COVID-19. The material sequenced was peripheral blood. The CDR3 DNA is TGTGCCAGCAGCCAAAATACGGGGGGTCGAGATACGCAGTATTTT. Amino acids: CASSQNTGGRDTQYF.